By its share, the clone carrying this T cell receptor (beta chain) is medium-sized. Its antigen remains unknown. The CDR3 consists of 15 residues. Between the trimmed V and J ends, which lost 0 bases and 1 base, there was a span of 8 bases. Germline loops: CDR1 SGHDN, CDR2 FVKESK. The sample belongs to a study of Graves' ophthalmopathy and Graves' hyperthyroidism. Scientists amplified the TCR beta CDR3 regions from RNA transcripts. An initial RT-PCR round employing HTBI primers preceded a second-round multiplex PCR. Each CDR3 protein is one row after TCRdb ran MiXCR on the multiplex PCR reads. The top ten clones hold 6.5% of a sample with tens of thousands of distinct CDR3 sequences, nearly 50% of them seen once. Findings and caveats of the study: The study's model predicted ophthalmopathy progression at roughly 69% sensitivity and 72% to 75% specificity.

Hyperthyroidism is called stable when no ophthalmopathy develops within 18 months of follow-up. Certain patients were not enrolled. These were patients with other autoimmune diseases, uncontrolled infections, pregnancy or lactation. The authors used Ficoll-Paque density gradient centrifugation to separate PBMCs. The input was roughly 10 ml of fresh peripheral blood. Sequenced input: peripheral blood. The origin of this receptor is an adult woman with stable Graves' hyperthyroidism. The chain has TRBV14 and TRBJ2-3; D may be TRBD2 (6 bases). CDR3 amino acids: CASSQDSGGTDTQYF. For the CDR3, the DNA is TGTGCCAGCAGCCAAGATTCGGGAGGCACAGATACGCAGTATTTT.